The entry that follows covers one TCR beta chain sequence. The data were obtained in a study of regulatory T cells in long-lasting Graves disease. Researchers made TCR beta libraries by using iRepertoire HTBI primers and running Arm-PCR on CDR3 regions. TCRdb processed the multiplex PCR reads anew with MiXCR; each CDR3 protein has one entry. The sample includes around 450,000 distinct CDR3 sequences, around 16% of them seen just once. Time point specified: newly diagnosed GD, antithyroid drugs for less than 3 months. The TCR library was made from RNA that had been extracted from PBMCs in TRIzol. Doctors identified Graves' disease using the American Thyroid Association guidelines. CDR1 is SGDLS and CDR2 is YYNGEE in the germline V gene. The ends were cut back, 0 bases at V and 7 bases at J, with 8 bases in the middle. This CDR3 is built from 13 residues. These same records also appear under a second study, on T cells in Graves' hyperthyroidism and ophthalmopathy.

The V and J genes are TRBV9 and TRBJ2-1; unclear D gene. This clonotype was sampled from a man between 40 and 49 years old with Graves disease. Sample: peripheral blood mononuclear cells (PBMCs), taken at new diagnosis, from a patient treated with antithyroid drugs. This CDR3 is CASSVDSWNEQFF. CDR3 DNA sequence: TGTGCCAGCAGCGTAGACAGTTGGAATGAGCAGTTCTTC.